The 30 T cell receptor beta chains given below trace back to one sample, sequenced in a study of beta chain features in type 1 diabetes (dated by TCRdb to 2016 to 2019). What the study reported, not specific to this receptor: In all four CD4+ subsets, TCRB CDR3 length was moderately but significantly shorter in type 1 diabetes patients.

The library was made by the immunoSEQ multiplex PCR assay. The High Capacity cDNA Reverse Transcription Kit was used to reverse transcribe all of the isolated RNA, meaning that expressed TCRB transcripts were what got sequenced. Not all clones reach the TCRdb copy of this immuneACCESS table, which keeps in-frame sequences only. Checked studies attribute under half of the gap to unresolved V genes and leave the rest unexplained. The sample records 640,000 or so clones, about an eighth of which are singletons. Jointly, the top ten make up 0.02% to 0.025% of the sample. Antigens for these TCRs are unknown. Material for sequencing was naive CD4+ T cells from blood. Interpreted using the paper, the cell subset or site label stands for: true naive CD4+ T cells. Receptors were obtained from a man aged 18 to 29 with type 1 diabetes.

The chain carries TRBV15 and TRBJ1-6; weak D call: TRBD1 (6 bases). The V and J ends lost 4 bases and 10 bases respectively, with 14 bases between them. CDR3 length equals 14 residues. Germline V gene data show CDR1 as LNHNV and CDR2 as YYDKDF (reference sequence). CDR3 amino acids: CATSTREGTSPLHF. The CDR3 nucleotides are TGTGCCACCAGCACCAGGGAGGGGACATCACCCCTCCACTTT.

The CDR3 is CASSRDFEAFF. DNA of the CDR3: TGTGCCAGCAGCCGGGACTTCGAAGCTTTCTTT. The chain couples TRBV7-8 to TRBJ1-1, with D possibly TRBD1 on 5 matching bases. This CDR3 comprises 11 residues. Trimming removed 5 bases at V and 8 bases at J, with 9 bases between. The germline gives CDR1 SGHVS, CDR2 FQNEAQ.

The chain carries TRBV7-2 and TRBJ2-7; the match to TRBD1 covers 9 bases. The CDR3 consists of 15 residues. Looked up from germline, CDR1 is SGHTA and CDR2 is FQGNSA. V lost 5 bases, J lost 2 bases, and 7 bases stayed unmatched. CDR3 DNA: TGTGCCAGCAGCGCCGGACAGGGGTGGACCTACGAGCAGTACTTC. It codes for CASSAGQGWTYEQYF.

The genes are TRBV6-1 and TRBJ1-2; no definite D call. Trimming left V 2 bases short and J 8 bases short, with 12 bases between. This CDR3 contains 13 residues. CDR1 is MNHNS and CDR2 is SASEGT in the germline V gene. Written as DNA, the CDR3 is TGTGCCAGCAGTGAACCCTCTTGGAAGGGCTACACCTTC. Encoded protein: CASSEPSWKGYTF.

This CDR3 reads CAWSTPGRNYEQYF. The CDR3 bases are TGTGCCTGGAGTACCCCCGGGAGGAACTACGAGCAGTACTTC. The chain has TRBV30 and TRBJ2-7; 7 bases line up with TRBD2. V lost 2 bases, J lost 3 bases, and 7 bases stayed unmatched. This CDR3 is 14 amino acids long. Germline lookup yields CDR1 GTSNPN and CDR2 SVGIG (reference sequence).

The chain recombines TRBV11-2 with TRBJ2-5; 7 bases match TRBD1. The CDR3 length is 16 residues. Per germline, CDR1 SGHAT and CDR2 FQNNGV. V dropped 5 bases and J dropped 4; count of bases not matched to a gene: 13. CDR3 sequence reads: CASSPRTGPRGETQYF. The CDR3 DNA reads TGTGCCAGCAGCCCTCGGACAGGACCCCGAGGAGAGACCCAGTACTTC.

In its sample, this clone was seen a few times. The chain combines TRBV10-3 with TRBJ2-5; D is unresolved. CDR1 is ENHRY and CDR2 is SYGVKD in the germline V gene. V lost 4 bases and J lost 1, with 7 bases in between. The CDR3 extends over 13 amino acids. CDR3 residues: CAISAATQETQYF. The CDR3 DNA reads TGTGCCATCAGTGCGGCTACCCAAGAGACCCAGTACTTC.

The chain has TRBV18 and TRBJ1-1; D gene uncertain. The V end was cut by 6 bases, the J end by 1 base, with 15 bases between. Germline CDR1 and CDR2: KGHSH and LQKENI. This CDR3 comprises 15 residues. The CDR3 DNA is TGTGCCAGCTCGACCGGGATCCAAAGGAACACTGAAGCTTTCTTT. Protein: CASSTGIQRNTEAFF.

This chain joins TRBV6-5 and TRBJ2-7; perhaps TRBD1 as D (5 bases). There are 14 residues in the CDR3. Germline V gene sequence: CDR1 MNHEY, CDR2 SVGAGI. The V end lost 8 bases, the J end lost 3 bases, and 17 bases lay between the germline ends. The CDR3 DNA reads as TGTGCCAGCCCACCCCGAGACAGTAACTACGAGCAGTACTTC. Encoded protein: CASPPRDSNYEQYF.

CDR3 in DNA: TGTGCCAGTAGTATCTTGACGGGTAATCAGCCCCAGCATTTT. Translating it yields CASSILTGNQPQHF. The chain combines TRBV19 with TRBJ1-5; the D is unclear. Deletions cut 3 bases from V and 4 bases from J, with 10 bases between. The CDR3 is 14 amino acids. Germline V lookup: CDR1 LNHDA, CDR2 SQIVND (reference sequence).

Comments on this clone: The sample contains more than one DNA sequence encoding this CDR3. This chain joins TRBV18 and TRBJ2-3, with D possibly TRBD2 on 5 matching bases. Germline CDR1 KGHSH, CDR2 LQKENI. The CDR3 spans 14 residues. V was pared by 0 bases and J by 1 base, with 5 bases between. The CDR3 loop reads CASSPPRGTDTQYF. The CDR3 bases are TGTGCCAGCTCACCACCGAGGGGCACAGATACGCAGTATTTT.

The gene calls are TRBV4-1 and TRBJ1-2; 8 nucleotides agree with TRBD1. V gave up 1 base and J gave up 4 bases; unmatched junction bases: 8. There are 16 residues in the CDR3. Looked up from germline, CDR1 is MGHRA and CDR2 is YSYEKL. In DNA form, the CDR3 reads TGCGCCAGCAGCCAAGCCGCGGACAGGGAGGGCTATGGCTACACCTTC. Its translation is CASSQAADREGYGYTF.

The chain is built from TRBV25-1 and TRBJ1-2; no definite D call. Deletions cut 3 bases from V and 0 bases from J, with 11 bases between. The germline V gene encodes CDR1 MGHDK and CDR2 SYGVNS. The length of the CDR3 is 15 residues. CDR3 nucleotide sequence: TGTGCCAGCAGTGATGAGGCAGGAGCTAACTATGGCTACACCTTC. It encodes CASSDEAGANYGYTF.

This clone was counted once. Written as DNA, the CDR3 is TGTGCCAGCAGCCCTATGGGGGTCGGCTACACCTTC. It specifies CASSPMGVGYTF. This chain uses TRBV6-5 with TRBJ1-2, with D possibly TRBD1 on 5 matching bases. The CDR3 consists of 12 residues. The V end lost 6 bases, the J end lost 8 bases, and 13 bases lay between the germline ends. Germline CDR1 MNHEY, CDR2 SVGAGI.

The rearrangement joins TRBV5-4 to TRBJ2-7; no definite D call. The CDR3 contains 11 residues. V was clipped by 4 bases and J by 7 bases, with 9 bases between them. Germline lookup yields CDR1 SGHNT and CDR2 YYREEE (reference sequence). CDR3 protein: CASSLRQEQYF. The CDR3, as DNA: TGTGCCAGCAGCCTAAGACAAGAGCAGTACTTC.

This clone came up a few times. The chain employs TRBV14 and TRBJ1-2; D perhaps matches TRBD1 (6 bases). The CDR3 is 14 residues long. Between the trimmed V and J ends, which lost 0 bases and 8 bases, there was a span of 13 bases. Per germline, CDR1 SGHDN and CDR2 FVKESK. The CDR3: CASSQDGPGVGYTF. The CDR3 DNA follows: TGTGCCAGCAGCCAAGACGGGCCAGGGGTCGGCTACACCTTC.

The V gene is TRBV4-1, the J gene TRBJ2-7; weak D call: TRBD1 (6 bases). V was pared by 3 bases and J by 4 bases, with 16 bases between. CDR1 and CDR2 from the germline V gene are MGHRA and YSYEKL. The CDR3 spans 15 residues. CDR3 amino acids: CASSHGDTRRYEQYF. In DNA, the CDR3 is TGCGCCAGCAGCCACGGGGACACCCGCCGGTACGAGCAGTACTTC.

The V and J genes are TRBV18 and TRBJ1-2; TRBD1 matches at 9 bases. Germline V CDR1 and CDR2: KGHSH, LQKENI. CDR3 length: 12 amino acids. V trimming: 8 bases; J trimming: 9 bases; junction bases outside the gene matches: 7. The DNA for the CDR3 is TGTGCCAGCGAACAGGGGGCGAAGAGCTACACCTTC. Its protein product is CASEQGAKSYTF. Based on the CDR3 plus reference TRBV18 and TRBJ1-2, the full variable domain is NAGVMQNPRHLVRRRGQEARLRCSPMKGHSHVYWYRQLPEEGLKFMVYLQKENIIDESGMPKERFSAEFPKEGPSILRIQQVVRGDSAAYFCASEQGAKSYTFGSGTRLTVV.

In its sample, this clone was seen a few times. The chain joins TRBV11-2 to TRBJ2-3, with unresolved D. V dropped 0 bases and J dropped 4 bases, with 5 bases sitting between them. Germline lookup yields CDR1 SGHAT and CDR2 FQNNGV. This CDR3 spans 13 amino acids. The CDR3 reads CASSLDRADTQYF. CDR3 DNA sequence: TGTGCCAGCAGCTTAGATCGGGCAGATACGCAGTATTTT.

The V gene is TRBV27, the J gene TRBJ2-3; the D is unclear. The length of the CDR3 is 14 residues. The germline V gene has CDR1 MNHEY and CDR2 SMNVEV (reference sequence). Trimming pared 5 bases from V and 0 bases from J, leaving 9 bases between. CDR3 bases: TGTGCCAGCAGTGCGATCCCTAGCACAGATACGCAGTATTTT. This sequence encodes CASSAIPSTDTQYF.

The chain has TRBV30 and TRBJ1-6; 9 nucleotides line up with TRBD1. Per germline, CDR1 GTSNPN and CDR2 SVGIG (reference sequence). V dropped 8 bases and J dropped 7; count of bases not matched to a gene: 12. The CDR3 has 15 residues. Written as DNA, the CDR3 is TGTGCCCTTACTTCCCGGGACAGGGTAAATTCACCCCTCCACTTT. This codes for CALTSRDRVNSPLHF.

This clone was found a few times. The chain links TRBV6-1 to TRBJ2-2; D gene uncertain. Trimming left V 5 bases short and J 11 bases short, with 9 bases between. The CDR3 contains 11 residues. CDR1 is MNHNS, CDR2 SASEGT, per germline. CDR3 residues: CASSRSLELFF. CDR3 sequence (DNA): TGTGCCAGCAGTCGTTCCCTAGAGCTGTTTTTT.

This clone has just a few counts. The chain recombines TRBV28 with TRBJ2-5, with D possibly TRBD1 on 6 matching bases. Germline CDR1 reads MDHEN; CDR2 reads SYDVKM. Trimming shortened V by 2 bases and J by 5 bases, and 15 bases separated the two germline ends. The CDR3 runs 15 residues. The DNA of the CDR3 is TGTGCCAGCAGTTTAGGGGGCAGCCCCGGTGAGACCCAGTACTTC. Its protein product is CASSLGGSPGETQYF.

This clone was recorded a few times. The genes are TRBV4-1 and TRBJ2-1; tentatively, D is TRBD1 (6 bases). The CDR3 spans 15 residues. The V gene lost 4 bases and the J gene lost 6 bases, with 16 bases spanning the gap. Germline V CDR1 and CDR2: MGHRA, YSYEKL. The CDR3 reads CASSPQGTRGNEQFF. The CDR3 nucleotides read TGCGCCAGCAGCCCCCAGGGGACGCGTGGCAATGAGCAGTTCTTC.

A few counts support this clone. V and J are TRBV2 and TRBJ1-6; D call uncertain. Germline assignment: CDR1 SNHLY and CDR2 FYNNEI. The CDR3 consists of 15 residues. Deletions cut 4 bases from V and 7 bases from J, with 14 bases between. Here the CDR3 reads CASSAGGRENSPLHF. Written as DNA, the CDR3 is TGTGCCAGCAGTGCCGGTGGCAGAGAGAATTCACCCCTCCACTTT. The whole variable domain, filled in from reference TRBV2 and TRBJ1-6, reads EPEVTQTPSHQVTQMGQEVILRCVPISNHLYFYWYRQILGQKVEFLVSFYNNEISEKSEIFDDQFSVERPDGSNFTLKIRSTKLEDSAMYFCASSAGGRENSPLHFGNGTRLTVT.

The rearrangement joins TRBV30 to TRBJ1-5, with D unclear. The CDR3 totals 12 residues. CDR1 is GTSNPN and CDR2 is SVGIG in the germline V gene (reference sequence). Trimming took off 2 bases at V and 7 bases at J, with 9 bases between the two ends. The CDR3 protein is CAWSPSEQPQHF. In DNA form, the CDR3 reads TGTGCCTGGAGTCCCTCAGAACAGCCCCAGCATTTT.

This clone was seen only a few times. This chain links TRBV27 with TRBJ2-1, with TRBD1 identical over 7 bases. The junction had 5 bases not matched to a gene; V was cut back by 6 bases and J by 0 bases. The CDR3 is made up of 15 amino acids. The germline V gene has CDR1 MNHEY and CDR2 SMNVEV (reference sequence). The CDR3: CASRPTGSSYNEQFF. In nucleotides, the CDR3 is TGTGCCAGCAGGCCGACAGGGTCCTCCTACAATGAGCAGTTCTTC.

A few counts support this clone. As DNA, the CDR3 is TGTGCCAGCAGTGAATCGGGCCTCTCCTCGACCTACGAGCAGTACTTC. This sequence encodes CASSESGLSSTYEQYF. The chain links TRBV25-1 to TRBJ2-5; no definite D call. The last part of the DNA fits TRBJ2-7 better; the J call may be wrong. Per germline, CDR1 MGHDK and CDR2 SYGVNS. The CDR3 is 16 residues long.

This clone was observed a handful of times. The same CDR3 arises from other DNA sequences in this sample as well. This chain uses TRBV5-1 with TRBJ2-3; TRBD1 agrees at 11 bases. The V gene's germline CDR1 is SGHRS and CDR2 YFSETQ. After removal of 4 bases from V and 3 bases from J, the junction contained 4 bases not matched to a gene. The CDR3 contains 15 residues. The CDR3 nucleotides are TGCGCCAGCAGCGCTGGACAGGGGGCTACAGATACGCAGTATTTT. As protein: CASSAGQGATDTQYF.

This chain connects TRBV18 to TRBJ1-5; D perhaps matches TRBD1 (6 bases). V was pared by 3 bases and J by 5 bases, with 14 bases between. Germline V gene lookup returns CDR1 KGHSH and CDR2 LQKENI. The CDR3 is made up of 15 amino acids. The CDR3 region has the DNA TGTGCCAGCTCACCGTACACTCAGGGGTATCAGCCCCAGCATTTT. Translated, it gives CASSPYTQGYQPQHF. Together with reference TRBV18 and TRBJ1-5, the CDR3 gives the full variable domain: NAGVMQNPRHLVRRRGQEARLRCSPMKGHSHVYWYRQLPEEGLKFMVYLQKENIIDESGMPKERFSAEFPKEGPSILRIQQVVRGDSAAYFCASSPYTQGYQPQHFGDGTRLSIL.